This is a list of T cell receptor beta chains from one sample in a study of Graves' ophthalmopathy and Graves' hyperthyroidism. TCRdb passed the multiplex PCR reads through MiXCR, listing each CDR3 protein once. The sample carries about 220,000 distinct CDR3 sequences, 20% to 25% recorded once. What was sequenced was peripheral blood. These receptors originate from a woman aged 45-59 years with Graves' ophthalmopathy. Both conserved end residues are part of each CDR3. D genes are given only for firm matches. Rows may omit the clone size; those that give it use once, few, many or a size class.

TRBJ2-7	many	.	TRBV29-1	TGCAGCGTTGAAGACAGGGGATGGGAGCAGTACTTC	CSVEDRGWEQYF
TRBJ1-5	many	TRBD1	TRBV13	TGTGCCAGCAGCCCCGCTCCCTTGGGGACAGGGGGCCTTAGCAATCAGCCCCAGCATTTT	CASSPAPLGTGGLSNQPQHF
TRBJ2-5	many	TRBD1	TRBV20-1	TGCAGTGCTCCGACAGGGCAAGAGACCCAGTACTTC	CSAPTGQETQYF
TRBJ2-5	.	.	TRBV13	TGTGCCAGCAGCTTACGTGGCAGGGGCGACCAAGAGACCCAGTACTTC	CASSLRGRGDQETQYF
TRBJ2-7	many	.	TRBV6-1	TGTGCCAGCAGTGAGACCCTTAACCCCTACGAGCAGTACTTC	CASSETLNPYEQYF
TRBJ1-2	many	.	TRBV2	TGTGCCAGCAGTGAAGGCTCGGCACAGTACAACTATGGCTACACCTTC	CASSEGSAQYNYGYTF
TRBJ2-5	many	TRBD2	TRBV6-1	TGTGCCAGCAAGGTTTCTAGCGGGAGAAGGGAAGAGACCCAGTACTTC	CASKVSSGRREETQYF
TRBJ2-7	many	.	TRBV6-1	TGTGCCAGCCGGAGGACCTCCTACGAGCAGTACTTC	CASRRTSYEQYF
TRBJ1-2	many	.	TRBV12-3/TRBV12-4	TGTGCCAGCAGTTTATCGCGGGGAAGATGGGGCTACACCTTC	CASSLSRGRWGYTF
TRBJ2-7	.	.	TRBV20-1	TGCAGTGTCCTGGGCTCCTACGAGCAGTACTTC	CSVLGSYEQYF
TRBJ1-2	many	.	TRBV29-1	TGCAGCGTTGTTGTCACCCCCACCCAAACTAACTATGGCTACACCTTC	CSVVVTPTQTNYGYTF
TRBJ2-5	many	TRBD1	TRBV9	TGTGCCAGCAGCGCCGCTTACAGGGGACAGACCCAGTACTTC	CASSAAYRGQTQYF
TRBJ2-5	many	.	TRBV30	TGTGCCTGGCGGGAGAACCAAGAGACCCAGTACTTC	CAWRENQETQYF
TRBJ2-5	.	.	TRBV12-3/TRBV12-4	TGTGCCAGCAGTTACTCGTCCCCCTTCCTGGGGGAGACCCAGTACTTC	CASSYSSPFLGETQYF
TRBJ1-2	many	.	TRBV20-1	TGCAGTGCTAGTGGCAGGGAGGAATATGGCTACACCTTC	CSASGREEYGYTF
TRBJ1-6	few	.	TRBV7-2	TGTGCCAGCAGCTTAGAAGGGCTAGGGGGACCCCTCCACTTT	CASSLEGLGGPLHF
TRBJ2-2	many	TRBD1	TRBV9	TGTGCCAGCAGCGCGACAGGGTATGGGACCGGGGAGCTGTTTTTT	CASSATGYGTGELFF
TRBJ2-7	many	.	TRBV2	TGTGCCAGCAGTGGATCTACCTACGAGCAGTACTTC	CASSGSTYEQYF
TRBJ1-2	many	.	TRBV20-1	TGCAGTGCTAGCGGGGGGGTAGGGGGCTACACCTTC	CSASGGVGGYTF
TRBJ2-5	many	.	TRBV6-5	TGTGCCAGCAGTTACGGTCGGGGTTTGTACCAAGAGACCCAGTACTTC	CASSYGRGLYQETQYF